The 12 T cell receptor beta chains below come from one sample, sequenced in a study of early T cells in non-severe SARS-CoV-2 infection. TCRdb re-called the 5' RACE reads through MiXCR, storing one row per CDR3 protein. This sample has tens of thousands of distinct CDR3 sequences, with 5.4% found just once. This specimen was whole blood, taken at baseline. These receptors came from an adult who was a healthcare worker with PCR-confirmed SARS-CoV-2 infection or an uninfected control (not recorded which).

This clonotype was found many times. The CDR3 sequence is CAISELERGAKNIQYF. The CDR3, as DNA: TGTGCCATCAGTGAGTTGGAAAGGGGCGCCAAAAACATTCAGTACTTC. The chain links TRBV10-3 to TRBJ2-4; tentative D call: TRBD1 (5 bases). V dropped 1 base and J dropped 1 base, with 11 bases sitting between them. CDR1 ENHRY and CDR2 SYGVKD come from the germline V gene. The CDR3 is 16 amino acids.

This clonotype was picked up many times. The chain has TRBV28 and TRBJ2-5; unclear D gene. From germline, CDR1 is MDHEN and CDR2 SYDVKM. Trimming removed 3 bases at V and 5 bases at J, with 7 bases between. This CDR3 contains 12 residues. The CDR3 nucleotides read TGTGCCAGCAGTTTGTACTCGGAGACCCAGTACTTC. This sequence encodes CASSLYSETQYF.

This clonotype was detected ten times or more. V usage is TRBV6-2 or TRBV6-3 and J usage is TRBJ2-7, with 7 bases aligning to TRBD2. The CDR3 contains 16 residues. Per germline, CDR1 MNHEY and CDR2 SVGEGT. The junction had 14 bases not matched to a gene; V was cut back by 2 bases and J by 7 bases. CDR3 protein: CASSYAASGGPGEQYV. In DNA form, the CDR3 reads TGTGCCAGCAGTTACGCGGCTAGCGGAGGCCCCGGGGAGCAGTACGTC.

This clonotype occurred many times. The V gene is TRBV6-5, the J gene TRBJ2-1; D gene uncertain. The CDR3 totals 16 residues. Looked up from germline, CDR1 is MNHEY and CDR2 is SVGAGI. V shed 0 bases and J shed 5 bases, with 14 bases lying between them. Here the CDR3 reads CASSYSRFDGHNEQFF. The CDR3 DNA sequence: TGTGCCAGCAGTTACTCGAGATTCGACGGCCACAATGAGCAGTTCTTC.

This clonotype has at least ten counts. CDR3 sequence: CASSLGGRVEETQYF. The CDR3 DNA sequence: TGTGCCAGCAGCTTAGGCGGGAGGGTGGAAGAGACCCAGTACTTC. The gene calls are TRBV7-2 and TRBJ2-5, with 9 bases aligning to TRBD2. Germline V gives CDR1 SGHTA, CDR2 FQGNSA. This CDR3 has 15 amino acids. Trimming at V came to 1 base and at J to 3 bases, leaving 3 bases not matched to a gene.

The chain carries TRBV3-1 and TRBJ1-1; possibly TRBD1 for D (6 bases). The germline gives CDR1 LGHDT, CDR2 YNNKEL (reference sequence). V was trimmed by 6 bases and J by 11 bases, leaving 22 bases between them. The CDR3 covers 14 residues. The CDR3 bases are TGTGCCAGCAGTCACAACGACAGGCCGGTGAATGCTTTCTTT. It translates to CASSHNDRPVNAFF.

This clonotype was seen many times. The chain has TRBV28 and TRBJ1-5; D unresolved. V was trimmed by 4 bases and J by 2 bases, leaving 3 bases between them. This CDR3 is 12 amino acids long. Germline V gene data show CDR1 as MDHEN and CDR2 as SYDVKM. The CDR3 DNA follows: TGTGCCAGCAGTTCTGGCAATCAGCCCCAGCATTTT. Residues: CASSSGNQPQHF.

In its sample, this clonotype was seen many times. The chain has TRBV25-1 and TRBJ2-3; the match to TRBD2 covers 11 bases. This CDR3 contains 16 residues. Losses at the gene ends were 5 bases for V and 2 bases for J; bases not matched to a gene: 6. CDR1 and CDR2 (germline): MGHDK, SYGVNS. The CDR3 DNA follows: TGTGCCAGCAGTCCGGGGACTAGCGGAAACACAGATACGCAGTATTTT. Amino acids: CASSPGTSGNTDTQYF.

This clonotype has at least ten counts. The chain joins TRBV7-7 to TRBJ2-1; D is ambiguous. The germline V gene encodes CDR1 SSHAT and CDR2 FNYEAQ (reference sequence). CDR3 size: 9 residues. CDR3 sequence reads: CASRSEQFF. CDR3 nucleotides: TGTGCTAGCCGGAGTGAGCAGTTCTTC.

The CDR3 DNA sequence: TGTGCCAGCAGTCCGGGACTAGCGGGAGCCGGGGAGCTGTTTTTT. Its protein is CASSPGLAGAGELFF. This chain links TRBV27 with TRBJ2-2, with 14 bases fitting TRBD2. Looked up from germline, CDR1 is MNHEY and CDR2 is SMNVEV (reference sequence). Losses at the gene ends were 5 bases for V and 6 bases for J; bases not matched to a gene: 2. This CDR3 is 15 amino acids long.

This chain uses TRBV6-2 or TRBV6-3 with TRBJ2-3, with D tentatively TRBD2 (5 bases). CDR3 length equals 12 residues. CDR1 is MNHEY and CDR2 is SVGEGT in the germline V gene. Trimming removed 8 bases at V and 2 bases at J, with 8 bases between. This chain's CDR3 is CASARDTDTQYF. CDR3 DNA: TGTGCCAGCGCTCGGGACACAGATACGCAGTATTTT.

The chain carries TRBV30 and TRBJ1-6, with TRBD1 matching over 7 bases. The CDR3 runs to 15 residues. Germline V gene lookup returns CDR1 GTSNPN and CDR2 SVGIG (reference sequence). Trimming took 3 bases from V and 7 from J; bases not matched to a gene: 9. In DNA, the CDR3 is TGTGCCTGGAGGACAGGGCCACGCAGGAATTCACCCCTCCACTTT. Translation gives CAWRTGPRRNSPLHF.